The present T cell receptor (beta chain) was sequenced within a study of blood T cells in healthy people across ages. The overall study: Roughly one uniquely barcoded beta molecule per two T cells was captured.

The germline gives CDR1 SQVTM, CDR2 ANQGSEA. The CDR3 runs to 15 residues. With V trimmed by 4 bases and J by 8 bases, 12 bases remained unmatched. This clonotype was recorded a few times. The antigen is not known. Combining a sample-barcoded 5' primer with a J-beta primer mix, a second PCR ran for about 6 to 11 cycles. TCRdb itself ran the 5' RACE reads through MiXCR, one entry per CDR3 protein. The sample includes approximately 1.5 million distinct CDR3 sequences, almost 35% of them seen just once. General study results and limits: Older individuals had lower TCR beta diversity per million T cells (the decline was roughly linear).

This TCR derives from a woman aged 25 to 45 in good health. The chain combines TRBV29-1 with TRBJ2-1, with 9 positions matching TRBD2. Input material: blood. The CDR3: CSVGFSGGFEDEQFF. CDR3 nucleotides: TGCAGCGTTGGTTTTAGCGGGGGTTTCGAAGATGAGCAGTTCTTC.